This T cell receptor beta chain is drawn from a study of T cell changes during pregnancy in multiple sclerosis (dated by TCRdb to the late 2010s). Broadly, across the study: Changes in the T cell repertoire over the course of pregnancy were examined in this study in women with multiple sclerosis.

As concerns this clone: Its binding antigen is unknown. The record has no base qualities; no much larger clone is one base away.

Spanning cysteine to phenylalanine, the CDR3 consists of 16 amino acids. The only DNA kept is the CDR3, 48 bases in frame from the first base. CDR1 and CDR2 (SGDLS, YYNGEE) derive from the germline V gene. Relative to germline, V is missing 4 bases and J is missing 6 bases, with 8 bases of the junction outside any gene match. The library was built by means of the immunoSEQ multiplex PCR assay. TCRdb took over this immuneACCESS table, retaining in-frame rearrangements with V and J assigned. Such tables are incomplete; in checked studies, under half of the missing clones stem from an unresolved V gene, and the remainder is unexplained. This sample lists tens of thousands of clones; about 91% were detected once. 0.85% to 0.9% of the sample belongs to the ten largest clones.

This sequence uses TRBV9 and TRBJ2-2, and 11 bases in between align with TRBD2. The clonotype was recovered from a female donor with multiple sclerosis, enrolled in a pregnancy study. The sample in question was peripheral blood, obtained before pregnancy. Here is the DNA: TGTGCCAGCAGCCCCGGTGGGACTAGCGGTTCCGGGGAGCTGTTTTTT. This codes for CASSPGGTSGSGELFF.